This is a list of T cell receptor beta chains from one sample in a study of lymphopenia after photon versus proton radiotherapy. Repertoires were generated with immunoSEQ multiplex PCR, while TCRdb's copy carries only in-frame clones and drops some. This table has 15,000 to 20,000 clones, 84% appearing once. Sequencing was performed on peripheral blood, taken from a patient treated with proton-based radiotherapy. The receptors originated from a man between 65 and 85 years old with pancreatic cancer. Both conserved end residues are part of each CDR3. The order of the fields is J gene, V gene, clone size, D gene, CDR3 DNA, CDR3 protein. The D gene is left open where the match is weak. Rows may omit the clone size; those that give it use once, few, many or a size class.

j_call: TRBJ1-1
v_call: TRBV27
clone_size: NA
d_call: NA
cdr3_nt: TGTGCCAGCAGTTACTCGGGTCAGGGAACGGCTTTCTTT
cdr3_aa: CASSYSGQGTAFF

j_call: TRBJ1-2
v_call: TRBV2
clone_size: NA
d_call: TRBD1
cdr3_nt: TGTGCCAGCAACACAGGGGAAGATGGCTACACCTTC
cdr3_aa: CASNTGEDGYTF

j_call: TRBJ2-2
v_call: TRBV5-6
clone_size: NA
d_call: NA
cdr3_nt: TGTGCCAGCAGCTTAGTGTACCAGGGATACACCGGGGAGCTGTTTTTT
cdr3_aa: CASSLVYQGYTGELFF

j_call: TRBJ2-1
v_call: TRBV9
clone_size: NA
d_call: NA
cdr3_nt: TGTGCCAGCAGCGTAGTATTGGCACTGAGCTCCTACAATGAGCAGTTCTTC
cdr3_aa: CASSVVLALSSYNEQFF

j_call: TRBJ2-7
v_call: TRBV5-1
clone_size: NA
d_call: NA
cdr3_nt: TGCGCCAGCAGCTCCGCCAGGCGGATAATCCCGGGGGAGCAGTACTTC
cdr3_aa: CASSSARRIIPGEQYF

j_call: TRBJ1-1
v_call: TRBV6-5
clone_size: NA
d_call: NA
cdr3_nt: TGTGCCAGCAGTTACCCGGACGGTGAAGCTTTCTTT
cdr3_aa: CASSYPDGEAFF

j_call: TRBJ1-1
v_call: TRBV6-6
clone_size: NA
d_call: TRBD1
cdr3_nt: TGTGCCAGCAGCAGAGACAGGGGATGGACTGAAGCTTTCTTT
cdr3_aa: CASSRDRGWTEAFF

j_call: TRBJ1-1
v_call: TRBV2
clone_size: NA
d_call: NA
cdr3_nt: TGTGCCAGCAGGGCGGGACAAATGAACACTGAAGCTTTCTTT
cdr3_aa: CASRAGQMNTEAFF

j_call: TRBJ2-6
v_call: TRBV27
clone_size: NA
d_call: NA
cdr3_nt: TGTGCCAGCAGTTCGCTGCGACAGATCTCTGGGGCCAACGTCCTGACTTTC
cdr3_aa: CASSSLRQISGANVLTF

j_call: TRBJ2-7
v_call: TRBV5-5
clone_size: few
d_call: TRBD2
cdr3_nt: TGTGCCAGCAGCTTGGGACTAGCGGGGGTCGAGCAGTACTTC
cdr3_aa: CASSLGLAGVEQYF

j_call: TRBJ1-5
v_call: TRBV27
clone_size: NA
d_call: NA
cdr3_nt: TGTGCCAGCAGTTTACAGTCAGGGTTGAATCAGCCCCAGCATTTT
cdr3_aa: CASSLQSGLNQPQHF

j_call: TRBJ2-7
v_call: TRBV5-5
clone_size: NA
d_call: NA
cdr3_nt: TGTGCCAGCAGCCTGACAATAAGGTACGAGCAGTACTTC
cdr3_aa: CASSLTIRYEQYF

j_call: TRBJ1-1
v_call: TRBV2
clone_size: few
d_call: TRBD1
cdr3_nt: TGTGCCAGCAGTGTGCAGGGGGGGAACACTGAAGCTTTCTTT
cdr3_aa: CASSVQGGNTEAFF

j_call: TRBJ2-7
v_call: TRBV11-2
clone_size: NA
d_call: TRBD2
cdr3_nt: TGTGCCAGCAGCTTAAATCCACTAGCGGGAGCCTACGAGCAGTACTTC
cdr3_aa: CASSLNPLAGAYEQYF

j_call: TRBJ2-4
v_call: TRBV19
clone_size: NA
d_call: NA
cdr3_nt: TGTGCCAGTAGTAGGCCGGAACTAGCCAAAAACATTCAGTACTTC
cdr3_aa: CASSRPELAKNIQYF

j_call: TRBJ2-7
v_call: TRBV2
clone_size: NA
d_call: NA
cdr3_nt: TGTGCCAGCAGCTGGATGACAGGGAGGCGCGAGCAGTACTTC
cdr3_aa: CASSWMTGRREQYF

j_call: TRBJ1-1
v_call: TRBV4-1
clone_size: once
d_call: NA
cdr3_nt: TGCGCCAGCAGCGCCCCGACCGGGGGCACTGAAGCTTTCTTT
cdr3_aa: CASSAPTGGTEAFF

j_call: TRBJ2-3
v_call: TRBV11-3
clone_size: NA
d_call: TRBD2
cdr3_nt: TGTGCCAGCAGCTTAGTCGGGCTAGCGGCAGATACGCAGTATTTT
cdr3_aa: CASSLVGLAADTQYF

j_call: TRBJ2-6
v_call: TRBV27
clone_size: few
d_call: NA
cdr3_nt: TGTGCCAGCAGTTTATCCCTAACGGCGGATTCTGGAGGGGCCAACGTCCTGACTTTC
cdr3_aa: CASSLSLTADSGGANVLTF

j_call: TRBJ2-7
v_call: TRBV11-2
clone_size: NA
d_call: NA
cdr3_nt: TGTGCCAGCAGCTTAGAACAGAACGAGCAGTACTTC
cdr3_aa: CASSLEQNEQYF

j_call: TRBJ1-1
v_call: TRBV6-1
clone_size: NA
d_call: NA
cdr3_nt: TGTGCCAGCTCCTCCCCGGGGGGCACTGAAGCTTTCTTT
cdr3_aa: CASSSPGGTEAFF

j_call: TRBJ1-6
v_call: TRBV6-1
clone_size: NA
d_call: NA
cdr3_nt: TGTGCCACCCAGGAACCCCGCAATTCACCCCTCCACTTT
cdr3_aa: CATQEPRNSPLHF

j_call: TRBJ2-1
v_call: TRBV7-3
clone_size: few
d_call: TRBD1
cdr3_nt: TGTGCCAGCAGCCAGACAGGGAAACGGAACTACAATGAGCAGTTCTTC
cdr3_aa: CASSQTGKRNYNEQFF

j_call: TRBJ2-3
v_call: TRBV27
clone_size: NA
d_call: NA
cdr3_nt: TGTGCCAGCCGACCTCCGGGACCCCTATTGCAGTATTTT
cdr3_aa: CASRPPGPLLQYF

j_call: TRBJ2-1
v_call: TRBV19
clone_size: NA
d_call: TRBD2
cdr3_nt: TGTGCCAGTGGGCCTAGCGGGGGGGCGATCAATGAGCAGTTCTTC
cdr3_aa: CASGPSGGAINEQFF

j_call: TRBJ2-7
v_call: TRBV7-2
clone_size: NA
d_call: TRBD1
cdr3_nt: TGTGCCAGCAGCCTCTCCGGGACAGGGGGGCTCGAGCAGTACTTC
cdr3_aa: CASSLSGTGGLEQYF

j_call: TRBJ1-1
v_call: TRBV2
clone_size: NA
d_call: NA
cdr3_nt: TGTGCCAGCAGCAGGGACACTGAAGCTTTCTTT
cdr3_aa: CASSRDTEAFF

j_call: TRBJ2-1
v_call: TRBV5-5
clone_size: NA
d_call: NA
cdr3_nt: TGTGCCAGCAGCTTTCTGGACGTCTCCAATGAGCAGTTCTTC
cdr3_aa: CASSFLDVSNEQFF

j_call: TRBJ2-2
v_call: TRBV15
clone_size: once
d_call: TRBD2
cdr3_nt: TGTGCCACCAGCAGAGAGGGACTAGCGGGACTGAACACCGGGGAGCTGTTTTTT
cdr3_aa: CATSREGLAGLNTGELFF

j_call: TRBJ1-1
v_call: TRBV7-8
clone_size: NA
d_call: TRBD1
cdr3_nt: TGTGCCAGCAGCTTAAGGGCACGGGTCAGGGGGCGGGGCACTGAAGCTTTCTTT
cdr3_aa: CASSLRARVRGRGTEAFF

j_call: TRBJ1-3
v_call: TRBV6-7
clone_size: NA
d_call: NA
cdr3_nt: TGTGCCAGCAGCCTCCTGGGGGGCCTAAACACCATATATTTT
cdr3_aa: CASSLLGGLNTIYF

j_call: TRBJ1-5
v_call: TRBV4-1
clone_size: NA
d_call: NA
cdr3_nt: TGCGCCAGCAGCCTCGGACAGAACAATCAGCCCCAGCATTTT
cdr3_aa: CASSLGQNNQPQHF

j_call: TRBJ1-1
v_call: TRBV10-2
clone_size: NA
d_call: NA
cdr3_nt: TGCGCCAGCGGCAGTCCCGGGGCGGTAACTGAAGCTTTCTTT
cdr3_aa: CASGSPGAVTEAFF

j_call: TRBJ2-7
v_call: TRBV27
clone_size: once
d_call: TRBD2
cdr3_nt: TGTGCCAGCAAGGAGCGGGACTACTCCTACGAGCAGTACTTC
cdr3_aa: CASKERDYSYEQYF

j_call: TRBJ2-7
v_call: TRBV2
clone_size: medium-sized
d_call: NA
cdr3_nt: TGTGCCAGCAACGAGGGGAAGTACGAGCAGTACTTC
cdr3_aa: CASNEGKYEQYF

j_call: TRBJ1-1
v_call: TRBV7-6
clone_size: NA
d_call: NA
cdr3_nt: TGTGCCAGCAGCCCCCCGACACGTGGGATGAACACTGAAGCTTTCTTT
cdr3_aa: CASSPPTRGMNTEAFF

j_call: TRBJ1-3
v_call: TRBV4-3
clone_size: NA
d_call: NA
cdr3_nt: TGCGCCAGCAGTGGGATGGACACCATATATTTT
cdr3_aa: CASSGMDTIYF

j_call: TRBJ2-3
v_call: TRBV10-3
clone_size: NA
d_call: TRBD1
cdr3_nt: TGTGCCATCAGTGAGCCCCCGGGGACAGGGGGCACAGATACGCAGTATTTT
cdr3_aa: CAISEPPGTGGTDTQYF

j_call: TRBJ2-7
v_call: TRBV6-5
clone_size: NA
d_call: NA
cdr3_nt: TGTGCCAGCAGTTTTTCGGACAAGCCCTACGAGCAGTACTTC
cdr3_aa: CASSFSDKPYEQYF

j_call: TRBJ2-3
v_call: TRBV7-9
clone_size: NA
d_call: TRBD2
cdr3_nt: TGTGCCAGCAGCTCCCAAACTAGCGGGAGGGCCCATACGCAGTATTTT
cdr3_aa: CASSSQTSGRAHTQYF

j_call: TRBJ1-1
v_call: TRBV6-5
clone_size: NA
d_call: TRBD1
cdr3_nt: TGTGCCAGCAGTTACAGGGGGCAGACGGCAGCTTTCTTT
cdr3_aa: CASSYRGQTAAFF

j_call: TRBJ2-7
v_call: TRBV29-1
clone_size: NA
d_call: TRBD1
cdr3_nt: TGCAGCGTACCCGACAGGGGGGGCTACGAGCAGTACTTC
cdr3_aa: CSVPDRGGYEQYF

j_call: TRBJ2-7
v_call: TRBV15
clone_size: once
d_call: TRBD1
cdr3_nt: TGTGCCACCGCCGAACCCGGACAGGGGAGGAACGAGCAGTACTTC
cdr3_aa: CATAEPGQGRNEQYF

j_call: TRBJ1-2
v_call: TRBV27
clone_size: once
d_call: NA
cdr3_nt: TGTGCCAGCAGTTTAACGGAGGGGCGAGGCTACACCTTC
cdr3_aa: CASSLTEGRGYTF

j_call: TRBJ1-1
v_call: TRBV30
clone_size: NA
d_call: NA
cdr3_nt: TGTGCCTGGAGCCCGCGTCTCAACAGGAACACTGAAGCTTTCTTT
cdr3_aa: CAWSPRLNRNTEAFF

j_call: TRBJ1-1
v_call: TRBV30
clone_size: NA
d_call: NA
cdr3_nt: TGTGCCTGGAGTTTTGGGAGCACGAACACTGAAGCTTTCTTT
cdr3_aa: CAWSFGSTNTEAFF

j_call: TRBJ2-2
v_call: TRBV7-2
clone_size: NA
d_call: TRBD2
cdr3_nt: TGTGCCAGCAGCAGACTAGCGGGAGGGAGCACCGGGGAGCTGTTTTTT
cdr3_aa: CASSRLAGGSTGELFF

j_call: TRBJ2-7
v_call: TRBV7-2
clone_size: once
d_call: TRBD2
cdr3_nt: TGTGCCAGCAGCCTTTCTAGCGGGAGTACCTACGAGCAGTACTTC
cdr3_aa: CASSLSSGSTYEQYF

j_call: TRBJ2-1
v_call: TRBV9
clone_size: NA
d_call: TRBD1
cdr3_nt: TGTGCCAGCAGCGTAGTGGGCCACGGGACAGATGCTTACAATGAGCAGTTCTTC
cdr3_aa: CASSVVGHGTDAYNEQFF